The 31 T cell receptor beta chains below were found in one sample sequenced in a study of T-cell reconstitution after alpha-beta-depleted transplantation in children. During its preparation, the TCRbeta library received unique molecular identifiers. One entry per CDR3 protein results from TCRdb running MiXCR on the PCR reads. The data show 250,000 to 300,000 distinct CDR3 sequences, more than 9% seen once. The sequences come from PBMCs from the stem cell graft donor, collected from the stem cell graft. These receptors all come from a human donor who donated a stem cell graft to a child with SCID.

This clonotype was seen many times. V is TRBV15 and J is TRBJ2-1; D call uncertain. The CDR3 runs 13 residues. Germline V gives CDR1 LNHNV, CDR2 YYDKDF (reference sequence). The V and J ends lost 0 bases and 12 bases respectively, with 12 bases between them. The DNA of the CDR3 is TGTGCCACCAGCAGAGATCGTATCACTGGGCAGTTCTTC. This codes for CATSRDRITGQFF.

J is TRBJ1-1 and V is TRBV19, with D possibly matching TRBD1 (5 bases). Germline values: CDR1 LNHDA, CDR2 SQIVND (reference sequence). CDR3 length: 14 residues. V shed 2 bases and J shed 0 bases, with 7 bases lying between them. CDR3 sequence (DNA): TGTGCCAGTAGTATACGGGGGGTGAACACTGAAGCTTTCTTT. This encodes CASSIRGVNTEAFF.

This clonotype was observed a handful of times. The genes are TRBV7-3 and TRBJ1-2; the D is unclear. CDR1 and CDR2 from the germline V gene are SGHTA and FQGTGA. V lost 2 bases to trimming and J lost 4 bases, with 17 bases between them. CDR3 size: 16 residues. The DNA of the CDR3 is TGTGCCAGCAGCTTACCCATAAGCAGGAGGACCTATGGCTACACCTTC. It encodes CASSLPISRRTYGYTF.

This clonotype was detected many times. This sequence joins TRBV5-1 and TRBJ1-1, with D uncertain. Germline-derived CDR1 and CDR2 are SGHRS and YFSETQ. V was trimmed by 2 bases and J by 0 bases, leaving 5 bases between them. The CDR3 covers 13 residues. The CDR3 region is CASSFVMNTEAFF. CDR3 coding DNA: TGCGCCAGCAGCTTCGTTATGAACACTGAAGCTTTCTTT.

This chain links TRBV10-3 with TRBJ2-3; TRBD2 matches at 13 bases. Trimming at V came to 6 bases and at J to 6 bases, leaving 15 bases not matched to a gene. CDR3 length: 18 residues. Germline V gene sequence: CDR1 ENHRY, CDR2 SYGVKD. The CDR3 DNA is TGTGCCATCAGAGCTAATAGAACTAGCGGGGGGGCTATTGATACGCAGTATTTT. Protein sequence: CAIRANRTSGGAIDTQYF.

This clonotype has just a few counts. CDR3: CASSISGTGGSPLHF. The CDR3 region has the DNA TGTGCCAGCAGCATCTCCGGGACAGGGGGATCACCCCTCCACTTT. V and J are TRBV11-2 and TRBJ1-6; 11 nucleotides align to TRBD1. The germline V gene has CDR1 SGHAT and CDR2 FQNNGV. The V gene end was trimmed by 5 bases and the J gene end by 10 bases; junction bases not matched to a gene: 7. This CDR3 is 15 amino acids long. Full variable domain (missing parts from reference TRBV11-2 and TRBJ1-6): EAGVAQSPRYKIIEKRQSVAFWCNPISGHATLYWYQQILGQGPKLLIQFQNNGVVDDSQLPKDRFSAERLKGVDSTLKIQPAKLEDSAVYLCASSISGTGGSPLHFGNGTRLTVT.

This clonotype has more than one count but fewer than ten. This chain uses TRBV5-1 with TRBJ2-7; tentatively, D is TRBD1 (5 bases). Germline CDR1 and CDR2: SGHRS and YFSETQ. Trimming left V 4 bases short and J 4 bases short, with 15 bases between. The CDR3 has 14 amino acids. CDR3 DNA: TGCGCCAGCAGCAGGGAAGGGGTAGGGTACGAGCAGTACTTC. It codes for CASSREGVGYEQYF.

The CDR3 spells CASSQTASSYNSPLHF. CDR3 sequence (DNA): TGCGCCAGCAGCCAAACAGCCAGCTCCTATAATTCACCCCTCCACTTT. This sequence joins TRBV4-1 and TRBJ1-6; no definite D call. The CDR3 has 16 amino acids. V was clipped by 2 bases and J by 0 bases, with 8 bases between them. Per the germline V gene, CDR1 is MGHRA and CDR2 is YSYEKL.

This clonotype has a handful of counts. V is TRBV5-1 and J is TRBJ1-6, with no clear D. Trimming removed 7 bases from V and 8 bases from J, with 10 bases in between. The V gene's germline CDR1 is SGHRS and CDR2 YFSETQ. The CDR3 contains 12 residues. The CDR3 region is CASAMVDSPLHF. In nucleotides, the CDR3 is TGCGCCAGCGCGATGGTGGATTCACCCCTCCACTTT.

A few counts support this clonotype. The rearrangement joins TRBV4-2 to TRBJ2-7, with 10 bases identical to TRBD2. The CDR3 has 17 residues. CDR1 and CDR2 (germline): LGHNA, YNFKEQ. V shed 3 bases and J 6 bases; nucleotides not matched to a gene: 14. CDR3 residues: CASSQESAGGFVREQYF. In nucleotides, the CDR3 is TGTGCCAGCAGCCAGGAATCAGCGGGGGGGTTTGTACGCGAGCAGTACTTC.

This chain joins TRBV2 and TRBJ2-7; D perhaps matches TRBD1 (6 bases). CDR3 length: 14 amino acids. The germline gives CDR1 SNHLY, CDR2 FYNNEI. Between the trimmed V and J ends, which lost 7 bases and 6 bases, there was a span of 19 bases. This chain's CDR3 is CASIGGMVGSEQYF. CDR3 bases: TGTGCCAGCATTGGGGGCATGGTCGGGTCCGAGCAGTACTTC.

This clonotype was counted a few times. The chain's CDR3 is CAISGRAGAQETQYF. Written as DNA, the CDR3 is TGTGCCATCAGTGGTCGGGCAGGGGCTCAAGAGACCCAGTACTTC. The chain joins TRBV10-3 to TRBJ2-5; possible D gene TRBD1, 6 bases. The V end was cut by 4 bases, the J end by 2 bases, with 14 bases between. Germline V CDR1 and CDR2: ENHRY, SYGVKD. The CDR3 extends over 15 amino acids.

J is TRBJ2-1 and V is TRBV5-4, with TRBD1 identical over 8 bases. CDR1 SGHNT and CDR2 YYREEE come from the germline V gene (reference sequence). The junction had 6 bases not matched to a gene; V was cut back by 2 bases and J by 5 bases. The CDR3 extends over 15 amino acids. CDR3 DNA: TGTGCCAGCAGCTTACAGGGGGGTAAGGACAATGAGCAGTTCTTC. It encodes CASSLQGGKDNEQFF.

V usage is TRBV12-3 or TRBV12-4 and J usage is TRBJ2-2; D not certain. The germline V and J ends were trimmed by 5 bases and 3 bases, with 7 bases remaining between them. This CDR3 comprises 13 residues. This chain's CDR3 is CASSPEYTGELFF. The CDR3, as DNA: TGTGCCAGCAGTCCAGAGTACACCGGGGAGCTGTTTTTT.

The CDR3 is CASSLRDSTYEQYF. DNA for the CDR3: TGCGCCAGCAGCTTAAGGGACTCGACCTACGAGCAGTACTTC. V and J are TRBV5-1 and TRBJ2-7, with a tentative D call TRBD2 (6 bases). Germline loops: CDR1 SGHRS, CDR2 YFSETQ. The CDR3 contains 14 residues. Trimming cost V 2 bases and J 2 bases, with 11 bases left between them.

This clonotype was recorded a few times. The chain combines TRBV6-1 with TRBJ2-7; 7 bases fit TRBD1. This CDR3 spans 13 amino acids. Germline values: CDR1 MNHNS, CDR2 SASEGT. Trimming cost V 6 bases and J 5 bases; bases outside gene matches: 7. CDR3 region: CASRGTVENEQYF. The CDR3 DNA sequence: TGTGCCAGCAGAGGGACAGTCGAAAACGAGCAGTACTTC.

In its sample, this clonotype was seen many times. The V and J genes are TRBV6-5 and TRBJ2-1, with 8 bases matching TRBD2. The J segment lost 4 bases and the V segment lost 4 bases, leaving 6 bases of the junction unmatched. CDR3 length: 15 residues. Germline CDR1 is MNHEY and CDR2 is SVGAGI. The CDR3 loop reads CASSSERGLYNEQFF. The CDR3 DNA sequence: TGTGCCAGCAGTTCTGAGCGGGGGCTATACAATGAGCAGTTCTTC.

In its sample, this clonotype was seen a few times. The chain is built from TRBV5-1 and TRBJ2-3; 12 bases are shared with TRBD2. Germline-derived CDR1 and CDR2 are SGHRS and YFSETQ. The CDR3 contains 18 residues. The V and J ends lost 5 bases and 3 bases, in that order; junction bases with no gene match: 13. The DNA for the CDR3 is TGCGCCAGCAGGGATGGGCTAGCGGGGGGGCCTGGGACAGATACGCAGTATTTT. Protein sequence: CASRDGLAGGPGTDTQYF.

This clonotype was observed a handful of times. This chain links TRBV4-2 with TRBJ1-5; D remains unclear. Trimming removed 0 bases from V and 7 bases from J, with 13 bases in between. CDR1 and CDR2 (germline): LGHNA, YNFKEQ. This CDR3 has 15 residues. DNA of the CDR3: TGTGCCAGCAGCCAAGAAGGATCAGGTGGACAGCCCCAGCATTTT. Protein: CASSQEGSGGQPQHF.

This sequence joins TRBV3-1 and TRBJ2-3, with D uncertain. The V and J ends lost 4 bases and 0 bases respectively, with 11 bases between them. The length of the CDR3 is 15 residues. Germline V CDR1 and CDR2: LGHDT, YNNKEL (reference sequence). In DNA form, the CDR3 reads TGTGCCAGCAGCCTCCCCGGTTCTAGCACAGATACGCAGTATTTT. Its translation: CASSLPGSSTDTQYF.

The chain uses TRBV5-1 and TRBJ2-5, with 10 nucleotides matching TRBD1. Trimming cost V 7 bases and J 1 base; bases outside gene matches: 7. Germline V gene data show CDR1 as SGHRS and CDR2 as YFSETQ. This CDR3 has 15 amino acids. CDR3 DNA: TGCGCCAGCCAAGGGACAGGGGCGTTCCAAGAGACCCAGTACTTC. This encodes CASQGTGAFQETQYF.

This clonotype was seen more than once but under ten times. As DNA, the CDR3 is TGTGCCAGCAGCCTCATGACCGTGGACAGGGGGCTTTACGAGCAGTACTTC. This codes for CASSLMTVDRGLYEQYF. The V and J genes are TRBV7-8 and TRBJ2-7; 11 bases agree with TRBD1. Per the germline V gene, CDR1 is SGHVS and CDR2 is FQNEAQ. The CDR3 covers 17 residues. V gave up 5 bases and J gave up 4 bases; unmatched junction bases: 13. Combining the CDR3 with reference TRBV7-8 and TRBJ2-7 gives the whole variable domain GAGVSQSPRYKVAKRGQDVALRCDPISGHVSLFWYQQALGQGPEFLTYFQNEAQLDKSGLPSDRFFAERPEGSVSTLKIQRTQQEDSAVYLCASSLMTVDRGLYEQYFGPGTRLTVT.

This clonotype came up many times. This chain uses TRBV27 with TRBJ1-5; D is possibly TRBD1 (6 bases). This CDR3 is 15 amino acids long. In germline, CDR1 is MNHEY, CDR2 SMNVEV (reference sequence). Between the trimmed V and J ends, which lost 1 base and 4 bases, there was a span of 11 bases. The CDR3 loop is CASSLWGRGNQPQHF. The CDR3 DNA reads TGTGCCAGCAGTTTATGGGGCAGGGGTAATCAGCCCCAGCATTTT.

This clonotype was detected only a few times. The chain has TRBV12-3 or TRBV12-4 and TRBJ2-7; 7 bases match TRBD1. V was clipped by 6 bases and J by 2 bases; unmatched bases: 7. This CDR3 has 14 residues. CDR3 nucleotides: TGTGCCAGCAGGAAGACAGGGACGACCTACGAGCAGTACTTC. This sequence encodes CASRKTGTTYEQYF.

DNA of the CDR3: TGTGCCAGCAGCGACGACAGGGTGAACGAGCAGTACTTC. Its translation is CASSDDRVNEQYF. This chain connects TRBV9 to TRBJ2-7; 7 bases align to TRBD1. The CDR3 runs 13 residues. J gave up 5 bases and V 3 bases, and 5 bases lay outside the gene matches. Per germline, CDR1 SGDLS and CDR2 YYNGEE. Full variable domain (outside the CDR3, taken from reference TRBV9 and TRBJ2-7): DSGVTQTPKHLITATGQRVTLRCSPRSGDLSVYWYQQSLDQGLQFLIQYYNGEERAKGNILERFSAQQFPDLHSELNLSSLELGDSALYFCASSDDRVNEQYFGPGTRLTVT.

The rearrangement links TRBV3-1 to TRBJ1-1, with TRBD1 matching over 8 bases. Germline CDR1 and CDR2: LGHDT and YNNKEL (reference sequence). The CDR3 is 16 amino acids. Trimming at V came to 3 bases and at J to 0 bases, leaving 6 bases not matched to a gene. CDR3 region: CASSHRQGPLNTEAFF. The CDR3 DNA is TGTGCCAGCAGCCATCGACAGGGGCCGCTGAACACTGAAGCTTTCTTT.

This clonotype came up many times. The V call is TRBV20-1, the J call TRBJ2-2, with D possibly called TRBD1 or TRBD2 (5 bases each). Germline V gene lookup returns CDR1 DFQATT and CDR2 SNEGSKA (reference sequence). The CDR3 is 13 amino acids. V was clipped by 3 bases and J by 5 bases, with 10 bases between them. Here the CDR3 reads CSARMGVTGELFF. The CDR3 DNA reads as TGCAGTGCTAGGATGGGGGTAACCGGGGAGCTGTTTTTT.

The rearrangement uses TRBV3-1 and TRBJ2-3; maybe TRBD2 (5 bases). Germline values: CDR1 LGHDT, CDR2 YNNKEL (reference sequence). The length of the CDR3 is 14 residues. Trimming removed 4 bases from V and 5 bases from J, with 13 bases in between. CDR3 nucleotide sequence: TGTGCCAGCAGCCCCGGGTCGGGGAAAGATACGCAGTATTTT. It is translated as CASSPGSGKDTQYF.

This clonotype was found many times. This chain links TRBV19 with TRBJ2-7; D perhaps matches TRBD1 (5 bases). This CDR3 contains 16 residues. The germline CDR1 and CDR2 sequences are LNHDA and SQIVND (reference sequence). The V end lost 4 bases, the J end lost 4 bases, and 20 bases lay between the germline ends. CDR3 loop: CASSSQTVAQLYEQYF. The DNA of the CDR3 is TGTGCCAGTAGTAGCCAGACAGTGGCTCAACTATACGAGCAGTACTTC. The variable domain in full, completed from reference TRBV19 and TRBJ2-7, reads DGGITQSPKYLFRKEGQNVTLSCEQNLNHDAMYWYRQDPGQGLRLIYYSQIVNDFQKGDIAEGYSVSREKKESFPLTVTSAQKNPTAFYLCASSSQTVAQLYEQYFGPGTRLTVT.

This clonotype came up a few times. J is TRBJ2-7 and V is TRBV5-1, with TRBD2 matching over 8 bases. Germline values: CDR1 SGHRS, CDR2 YFSETQ. The V gene end was trimmed by 5 bases and the J gene end by 3 bases; junction bases not matched to a gene: 10. The CDR3 loop spans 15 amino acids. This chain's CDR3 is CASRKAGEGNYEQYF. CDR3 DNA: TGCGCCAGCAGAAAAGCGGGGGAAGGAAACTACGAGCAGTACTTC.

This clonotype was observed many times. This chain uses TRBV5-6 with TRBJ2-5, with a tentative D call TRBD2 (6 bases). The CDR3 has 15 amino acids. Per the germline V gene, CDR1 is SGHDT and CDR2 is YYEEEE. Trimming shortened V by 3 bases and J by 2 bases, and 14 bases separated the two germline ends. Here the CDR3 reads CASSYGTVRQETQYF. In DNA, the CDR3 is TGTGCCAGCAGCTACGGGACTGTAAGACAAGAGACCCAGTACTTC.